This T cell receptor beta chain was documented in a study of T cells after yellow fever vaccination. Production of TCR cDNA was by 5'RACE template switching, which also added a universal primer site and UMIs. MiXCR, run by TCRdb on the 5' RACE reads, gives a single entry per CDR3 protein. In the table there are approximately 90,000 distinct CDR3 sequences, 10% to 15% of which are singletons. Germline-derived CDR1 and CDR2 are MNHNS and SASEGT. This CDR3 contains 15 residues. This clonotype appeared a few times. The germline gene is not matched at one end of the junction; a read error may be the cause.

Sequenced material: CD8+ T cells not binding an NS4B(214-222) dextramer, sorted from PBMCs, taken around 3 weeks after the first yellow fever vaccination. J is TRBJ2-3 and V is TRBV6-1; TRBD2 aligns across 7 bases. The source is a man younger than 30 who received the YFV17D yellow fever vaccine. The CDR3 here is CASSEAGGIPDTQYF. CDR3 in DNA: TGTGCCAGCAGTGAAGCGGGGGGGATTCCGGATACGCAGTATTTC.